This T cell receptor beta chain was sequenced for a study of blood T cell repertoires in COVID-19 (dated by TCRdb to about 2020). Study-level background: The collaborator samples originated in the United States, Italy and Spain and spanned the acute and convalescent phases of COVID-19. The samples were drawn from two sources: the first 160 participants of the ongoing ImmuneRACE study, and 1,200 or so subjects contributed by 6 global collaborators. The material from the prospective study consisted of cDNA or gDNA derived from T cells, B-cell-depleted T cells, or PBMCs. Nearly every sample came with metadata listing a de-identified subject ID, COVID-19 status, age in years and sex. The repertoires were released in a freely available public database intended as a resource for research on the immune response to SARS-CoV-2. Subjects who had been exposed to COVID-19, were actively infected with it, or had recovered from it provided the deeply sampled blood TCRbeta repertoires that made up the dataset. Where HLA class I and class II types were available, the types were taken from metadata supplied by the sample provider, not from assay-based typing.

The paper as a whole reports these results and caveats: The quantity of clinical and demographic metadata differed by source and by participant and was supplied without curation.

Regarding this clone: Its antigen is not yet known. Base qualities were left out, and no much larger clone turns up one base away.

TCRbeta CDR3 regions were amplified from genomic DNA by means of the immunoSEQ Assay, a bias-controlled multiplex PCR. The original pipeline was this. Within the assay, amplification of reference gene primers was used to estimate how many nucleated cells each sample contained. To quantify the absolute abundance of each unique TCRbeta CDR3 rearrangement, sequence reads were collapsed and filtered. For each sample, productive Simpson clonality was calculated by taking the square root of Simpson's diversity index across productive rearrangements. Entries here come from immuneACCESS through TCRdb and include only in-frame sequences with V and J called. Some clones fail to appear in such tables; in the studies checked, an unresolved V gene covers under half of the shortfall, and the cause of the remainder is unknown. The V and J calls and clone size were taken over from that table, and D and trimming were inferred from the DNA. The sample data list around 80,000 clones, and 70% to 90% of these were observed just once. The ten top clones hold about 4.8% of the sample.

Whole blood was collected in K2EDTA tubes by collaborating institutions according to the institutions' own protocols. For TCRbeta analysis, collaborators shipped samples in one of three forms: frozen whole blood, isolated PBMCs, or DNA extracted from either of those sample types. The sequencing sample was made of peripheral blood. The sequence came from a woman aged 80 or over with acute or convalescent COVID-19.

The CDR3 amino acid sequence is: CASSLPSTGAYTQYF. DNA sequence: TGTGCCAGCAGCTTACCCTCGACAGGGGCTTATACGCAGTATTTT. The chain is assembled from TRBV7-8 and TRBJ2-3; the junction holds 8 bases that match TRBD1. Based on the germline V gene, the CDR1 and CDR2 sequences are SGHVS and FQNEAQ. Including cysteine and phenylalanine, the CDR3 has 15 amino acids. Only the CDR3 DNA stays, 45 bases, in frame from base 1. The germline V and J ends show losses of 2 bases and 7 bases respectively, and no gene match explains 8 bases of the junction. Supplemented by the reference TRBV7-8 and TRBJ2-3 proteins around the CDR3, the complete variable domain is GAGVSQSPRYKVAKRGQDVALRCDPISGHVSLFWYQQALGQGPEFLTYFQNEAQLDKSGLPSDRFFAERPEGSVSTLKIQRTQQEDSAVYLCASSLPSTGAYTQYFGPGTRLTVL.